Listed here are 14 T cell receptor beta chains from one sample, sequenced in a study of cytomegalovirus exposure and HLA in healthy donors. It was with 60 Vbeta and 13 Jbeta primers that the PCR ran. Clones were sequenced by immunoSEQ multiplex PCR, and TCRdb holds only the in-frame ones, with some missing. The table includes approximately 73,000 clones, about 81% detected once. The specimen sequenced was PBMCs. All receptors derive from a man in his 70s in good health and CMV-seronegative.

The chain links TRBV30 to TRBJ1-2; D is undetermined. Trimming removed 0 bases at V and 1 base at J, with 6 bases between. Germline V gene lookup returns CDR1 GTSNPN and CDR2 SVGIG (reference sequence). The CDR3 is 13 amino acids. The chain's CDR3 is CAWSVQINYGYTF. CDR3 nucleotides: TGTGCCTGGAGTGTACAGATTAACTATGGCTACACCTTC. Combining the CDR3 with reference TRBV30 and TRBJ1-2 gives the whole variable domain SQTIHQWPATLVQPVGSPLSLECTVEGTSNPNLYWYRQAAGRGLQLLFYSVGIGQISSEVPQNLSASRPQDRQFILSSKKLLLSDSGFYLCAWSVQINYGYTFGSGTRLTVV.

The chain recombines TRBV10-2 with TRBJ2-5, with D maybe TRBD2 (6 bases). The CDR3 consists of 15 residues. Germline loops: CDR1 WSHSY, CDR2 SAAADI. The V end was cut by 6 bases, the J end by 4 bases, with 18 bases between. The CDR3, as DNA: TGCGCCAGCAGGACCGGGGGTGGTGGTCGAGAGACCCAGTACTTC. It is translated as CASRTGGGGRETQYF.

The chain joins TRBV6-6 to TRBJ2-7, with 10 nucleotides matching TRBD1. V dropped 4 bases and J dropped 2; count of bases not matched to a gene: 5. This CDR3 comprises 15 residues. Germline V gene sequence: CDR1 MNHNY, CDR2 SVGAGI (reference sequence). The CDR3 region has the DNA TGTGCCAGCAGTTCCCGGGACAGGGGAACCTACGAGCAGTACTTC. Protein: CASSSRDRGTYEQYF.

For this clone: At one end, the junction sequence differs from germline, possibly due to a read error. This chain joins TRBV6-1 and TRBJ1-1; perhaps TRBD1 as D (6 bases). The CDR3 sequence is 15 residues long. Germline assignment: CDR1 MNHNS and CDR2 SASEGT. The CDR3 sequence: CAGRDPPGVNTEAFF. Here the CDR3 DNA reads TGTGCCGGCAGAGATCCACCAGGGGTGAACACTGAAGCTTTCTTT.

This clone turned up a few times. The rearrangement uses TRBV6-5 and TRBJ1-4; weak D call: TRBD1 (5 bases). V lost 5 bases, J lost 8 bases, and 15 bases lay in between. This CDR3 is 14 amino acids long. CDR1 and CDR2 (germline): MNHEY, SVGAGI. CDR3 region: CASSPPGGWEKLFF. The DNA of the CDR3 is TGTGCCAGCAGTCCCCCCGGGGGGTGGGAAAAACTGTTTTTT.

The table lists this clone with a few counts. The chain employs TRBV6-5 and TRBJ2-7, with a possible D match to TRBD2 (5 bases). CDR3 length: 15 amino acids. From germline, CDR1 is MNHEY and CDR2 SVGAGI. The V end was cut by 5 bases, the J end by 0 bases, with 14 bases between. The CDR3 here is CASSPRTDSSYEQYF. The CDR3 bases are TGTGCCAGCAGTCCCCGGACTGATAGCTCCTACGAGCAGTACTTC.

The chain couples TRBV19 to TRBJ1-5, with 10 bases identical to TRBD1. There are 17 residues in the CDR3. The V segment lost 7 bases and the J segment 5 bases; nucleotides outside the gene matches: 14. The germline V gene has CDR1 LNHDA and CDR2 SQIVND (reference sequence). The CDR3 reads CASIAGSGTGDDQPQHF. The CDR3 bases are TGTGCCAGTATAGCCGGCTCCGGGACAGGGGACGATCAGCCCCAGCATTTT. Full variable domain (rest looked up from reference TRBV19 and TRBJ1-5): DGGITQSPKYLFRKEGQNVTLSCEQNLNHDAMYWYRQDPGQGLRLIYYSQIVNDFQKGDIAEGYSVSREKKESFPLTVTSAQKNPTAFYLCASIAGSGTGDDQPQHFGDGTRLSIL.

The J gene is TRBJ2-1, the V gene TRBV5-4, with 7 bases matching TRBD2. CDR1 is SGHNT and CDR2 is YYREEE in the germline V gene (reference sequence). This CDR3 has 16 amino acids. After removal of 0 bases from V and 2 bases from J, the junction contained 5 bases not matched to a gene. This CDR3 reads CASSLDTGGAYNEQFF. The CDR3, as DNA: TGTGCCAGCAGCTTGGACACGGGAGGCGCCTACAATGAGCAGTTCTTC.

The rearrangement joins TRBV9 to TRBJ2-1; TRBD2 matches at 10 bases. This CDR3 has 16 amino acids. V trimming: 4 bases; J trimming: 3 bases; junction bases outside the gene matches: 7. Germline V gene sequence: CDR1 SGDLS, CDR2 YYNGEE. CDR3 loop: CASSPQSSGSYNEQFF. DNA of the CDR3: TGTGCCAGCAGCCCACAATCTAGCGGGAGCTACAATGAGCAGTTCTTC.

The chain carries TRBV30 and TRBJ1-1; D perhaps matches TRBD1 (5 bases). The CDR3 sequence is 13 residues long. Trimming removed 2 bases from V and 4 bases from J, with 11 bases in between. Germline V lookup: CDR1 GTSNPN, CDR2 SVGIG (reference sequence). CDR3 in amino acids: CAWSLAGGTEAFF. The CDR3 DNA follows: TGTGCCTGGAGTTTGGCCGGGGGCACTGAAGCTTTCTTT.

The rearrangement uses TRBV5-4 and TRBJ2-2, with D uncertain. The CDR3 has 14 residues. V was clipped by 1 base and J by 4 bases, with 8 bases between them. Germline V lookup: CDR1 SGHNT, CDR2 YYREEE (reference sequence). CDR3: CASSLRSGTGELFF. In DNA, the CDR3 is TGTGCCAGCAGCTTGCGTTCCGGCACCGGGGAGCTGTTTTTT.

The J gene is TRBJ1-2, the V gene TRBV5-6, with 8 bases identical to TRBD1. This CDR3 is built from 15 residues. Trimming at V came to 0 bases and at J to 5 bases, leaving 6 bases not matched to a gene. Germline CDR1 SGHDT, CDR2 YYEEEE. The CDR3 region is CASSLVPQGGYGYTF. CDR3 in DNA: TGTGCCAGCAGCTTGGTCCCACAGGGGGGTTATGGCTACACCTTC.

V usage is TRBV2 and J usage is TRBJ2-2, with D tentatively TRBD2 (5 bases). The V gene lost 4 bases and the J gene lost 0 bases, with 9 bases spanning the gap. Germline CDR1 SNHLY, CDR2 FYNNEI. There are 15 residues in the CDR3. DNA of the CDR3: TGTGCCAGCAGTGTATCGGGAACGAACACCGGGGAGCTGTTTTTT. Translation: CASSVSGTNTGELFF.

The gene calls are TRBV7-9 and TRBJ2-5; tentatively, D is TRBD1 (5 bases). The CDR3 runs 14 residues. Per germline, CDR1 SEHNR and CDR2 FQNEAQ (reference sequence). Trimming removed 1 base from V and 0 bases from J, with 6 bases in between. CDR3: CASSLEGNQETQYF. The CDR3 DNA is TGTGCCAGCAGCTTAGAGGGGAACCAAGAGACCCAGTACTTC.